The entry below gives a single TCR beta chain sequence along with its context. Its antigen remains unknown. The V gene lost 6 bases and the J gene lost 7 bases, with 13 bases spanning the gap. This CDR3 is built from 14 residues. CDR1 is LGHDT, CDR2 YNNKEL, per germline (reference sequence). These data belong to a study of T cell responses to AZD1222 COVID-19 vaccine. Findings of the study overall: Spike regions recognized by vaccine-associated CD4 TCRs spanned the protein, led by 160-218 and 743-854. It was only after the peak T cell response that any repertoires were sampled.

The method was immunoSEQ multiplex PCR; TCRdb's version includes in-frame clones alone and lacks a portion of them. In the table there are 150,000 to 200,000 clones, just over 90% of which are singletons. The material was peripheral blood, obtained 28 days after the second AZD1222 dose. The gene calls are TRBV3-1 (or the pseudogene TRBV3-2) and TRBJ1-6; D possibly corresponds to TRBD1 (6 bases). The TCR originated in an adult who received the AZD1222 COVID-19 vaccine. For the CDR3, the DNA is TGTGCCAGCAGTCCGGAAGGGGGGAATTCACCCCTCCACTTT. It is translated as CASSPEGGNSPLHF.